This TCR beta chain stems from a study of response to subunit inactivated influenza vaccine. Findings of the study overall: It was the authors' suggestion that each seasonal influenza vaccination recruits few new T cells.

CDR1 and CDR2 (germline): SGHVS, FQNEAQ. The CDR3 spans 16 residues. Trimming removed 0 bases from V and 2 bases from J, with 11 bases in between. TCRdb reprocessed the RT-PCR reads via MiXCR and lists one record per CDR3 protein. The repertoire holds roughly 700,000 distinct CDR3 sequences, with roughly 14% as singletons. Regarding this clonotype: The antigen remains undetermined.

The sample in question was PBMCs from blood, obtained 14 to 15 days before vaccination. The TCR was taken from a middle-aged man who received an inactivated influenza vaccine. The chain recombines TRBV7-8 with TRBJ2-1, with D tentatively TRBD2 (5 bases). The CDR3 is CASSLAEADPYNEQFF. The CDR3 DNA follows: TGTGCCAGCAGCTTAGCGGAGGCCGACCCCTACAATGAGCAGTTCTTC.